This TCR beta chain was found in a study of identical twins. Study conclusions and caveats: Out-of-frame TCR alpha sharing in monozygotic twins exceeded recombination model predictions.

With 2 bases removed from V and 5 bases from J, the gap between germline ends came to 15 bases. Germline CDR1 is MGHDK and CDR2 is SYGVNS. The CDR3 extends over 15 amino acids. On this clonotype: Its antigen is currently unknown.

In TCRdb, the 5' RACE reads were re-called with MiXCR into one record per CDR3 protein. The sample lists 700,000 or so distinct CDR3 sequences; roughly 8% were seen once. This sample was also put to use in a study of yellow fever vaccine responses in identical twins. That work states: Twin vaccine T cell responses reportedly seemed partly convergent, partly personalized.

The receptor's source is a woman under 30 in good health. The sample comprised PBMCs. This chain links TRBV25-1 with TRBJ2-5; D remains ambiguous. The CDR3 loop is CASSEPRGLRETQYF. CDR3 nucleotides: TGTGCCAGCAGTGAACCTCGTGGGCTTCGGGAGACCCAGTACTTC.